This entry lists 8 T cell receptor beta chains sequenced from one sample in a study of T cell responses to AZD1222 COVID-19 vaccine. TCRdb's copy holds only in-frame clones and misses some; the assay was immunoSEQ multiplex PCR. The sample consists of around 200,000 clones, roughly 88% of them appearing once. Sequencing used peripheral blood, obtained on day 0 of AZD1222 vaccination. These receptors all stem from an adult in good health.

The genes are TRBV6-5 and TRBJ2-7; D gene uncertain. This CDR3 has 14 amino acids. Germline values: CDR1 MNHEY, CDR2 SVGAGI. The V gene lost 7 bases and the J gene lost 1 base, with 14 bases spanning the gap. CDR3: CASTGRLGSYEQYF. The CDR3 region has the DNA TGTGCCAGCACGGGTCGCCTCGGATCCTACGAGCAGTACTTC.

V is TRBV5-4 and J is TRBJ2-2; the match to TRBD1 covers 8 bases. The J segment lost 6 bases and the V segment lost 4 bases, leaving 5 bases of the junction unmatched. Germline CDR1 SGHNT, CDR2 YYREEE (reference sequence). The CDR3 length is 14 residues. The CDR3 is CASSPRGQAGELFF. The CDR3 DNA reads as TGTGCCAGCAGCCCCAGGGGGCAGGCCGGGGAGCTGTTTTTT.

The rearrangement uses TRBV7-2 and TRBJ2-5; no clear D. Germline V lookup: CDR1 SGHTA, CDR2 FQGNSA. The CDR3 covers 13 residues. Trimming took 5 bases from V and 3 from J, leaving 10 bases between them. CDR3 DNA: TGTGCCAGCAGCCCCGTTGTTAAAGAGACCCAGTACTTC. The encoded protein is CASSPVVKETQYF.

V gene TRBV7-2 combines with J gene TRBJ1-1, with TRBD1 matching over 8 bases. The trim removed 4 bases at V and 5 bases at J, leaving 9 bases unmatched. CDR3 length equals 15 residues. Germline V gives CDR1 SGHTA, CDR2 FQGNSA. In DNA, the CDR3 is TGTGCCAGCAGCTCCGGCAGGGGGCGAGGGACTGAAGCTTTCTTT. Its protein is CASSSGRGRGTEAFF.

J is TRBJ1-3 and V is TRBV19; D is perhaps TRBD1 (5 bases). V shed 5 bases and J shed 0 bases, with 14 bases lying between them. Germline loops: CDR1 LNHDA, CDR2 SQIVND (reference sequence). The CDR3 contains 16 residues. In DNA, the CDR3 is TGTGCCAGTAGTCCGGCAGGGCCTCGCTCTGGAAACACCATATATTTT. Translation: CASSPAGPRSGNTIYF.

The rearrangement uses TRBV30 and TRBJ1-2; TRBD1 might be the D (6 bases). The CDR3 runs to 15 residues. Trimming removed 0 bases from V and 4 bases from J, with 15 bases in between. CDR1 and CDR2 from the germline V gene are GTSNPN and SVGIG (reference sequence). CDR3 protein: CAWSVEQGYSYGYTF. The CDR3 DNA reads TGTGCCTGGAGTGTCGAACAGGGTTATAGCTATGGCTACACCTTC.

This rearrangement joins TRBV27 to TRBJ2-2, with 16 bases fitting TRBD2. V lost 4 bases to trimming and J lost 4 bases; unmatched junction nucleotides: 6. The germline CDR1 and CDR2 sequences are MNHEY and SMNVEV (reference sequence). The CDR3 extends over 18 amino acids. CDR3: CASSSGLAGGPFTGELFF. In nucleotides, the CDR3 is TGTGCCAGCAGTTCGGGACTAGCGGGGGGGCCCTTCACCGGGGAGCTGTTTTTT.

The rearrangement links TRBV30 to TRBJ1-1, with a tentative D call TRBD1 (5 bases). V was clipped by 6 bases and J by 1 base, with 12 bases between them. Per the germline V gene, CDR1 is GTSNPN and CDR2 is SVGIG (reference sequence). This CDR3 region has 13 residues. The CDR3, as DNA: TGTGCCTGCCCGGACATAACGAACACTGAAGCTTTCTTT. This encodes CACPDITNTEAFF.